These T cell receptor beta chains were read from a single sample in a study of shared clonotypes between healthy human individuals. Produced via immunoSEQ multiplex PCR; TCRdb's table is partial and in-frame only. Of some 2,500,000 clones listed, roughly 92% are singletons. The sequenced sample consisted of naive CD4+ T cells from PBMCs. The receptors come from a man aged 18 to 29 in good health. Some clones in this sample may be carry-over from other donors' samples. CDR3s include the opening cysteine and the closing phenylalanine or tryptophan. Each record gives: CDR3 DNA, CDR3 protein, D gene, V gene, clone size, J gene. D genes are given only for firm matches. For some rows the clone size is stated as once, few or many, or as a class when expanded; others skip it.

TGCAGCGTCGAAAGAGGATCTGCACCCTCCTACGAGCAGTACTTC,CSVERGSAPSYEQYF,NA,TRBV29-1,NA,TRBJ2-7
TGTGCCAGCAGCAAGCGGGACCGACAAGGCGAGCAGTACTTC,CASSKRDRQGEQYF,TRBD2,TRBV4-2,NA,TRBJ2-7
TGTGCCAGCAGTGGAAAAGGACTAGCGGGACCCACAGATACGCAGTATTTT,CASSGKGLAGPTDTQYF,TRBD2,TRBV6-1,NA,TRBJ2-3
TGTGCCAGCAGTTTGGTAACGGTCTCTTCTGGAAACACCATATATTTT,CASSLVTVSSGNTIYF,NA,TRBV28,NA,TRBJ1-3
TGTGCCAGCAGTCCCCCGGGCAGGCTGAACACTGAAGCTTTCTTT,CASSPPGRLNTEAFF,NA,TRBV28,once,TRBJ1-1
TGTGCCGTGCACGTGGCCGGACTAGCGTATCCCAATGAGCAGTTCTTC,CAVHVAGLAYPNEQFF,TRBD2,TRBV27,NA,TRBJ2-1
TGTGCCAGCAGCTTGGTCGGTGGGGAGACTTCCTATGGCTACACCTTC,CASSLVGGETSYGYTF,NA,TRBV5-6,NA,TRBJ1-2
TGTGCCAGCAGTGCCCGACAGACTGCTAGCACAGATACGCAGTATTTT,CASSARQTASTDTQYF,NA,TRBV25-1,once,TRBJ2-3
TGTGCCAGCAGAAAGAACACAGATACGCAGTATTTT,CASRKNTDTQYF,NA,TRBV6-5,NA,TRBJ2-3
TGTGCCAGCAGCTTATCTAGGGTCACTGGAAACACCATATATTTT,CASSLSRVTGNTIYF,NA,TRBV7-8,NA,TRBJ1-3
TGCAGCGTTTTGTGGGGGTACGGCGAGCAGTACTTC,CSVLWGYGEQYF,NA,TRBV29-1,NA,TRBJ2-7
TGTGCCAGCAGCGTGGACGGCCCGGATACGCAGTATTTT,CASSVDGPDTQYF,NA,TRBV11-2,NA,TRBJ2-3
TGTGCCAGCAGTTACCTGAGCGGGAGAACCTACGAGCAGTACTTC,CASSYLSGRTYEQYF,TRBD2,TRBV6-5,NA,TRBJ2-7
TGTGCCAGCAGCCCTCTAGCGGGAGGGCCCCGGGACACAGATACGCAGTATTTT,CASSPLAGGPRDTDTQYF,TRBD2,TRBV7-3,NA,TRBJ2-3
TGTGCCAGTCGACAGGGGAAGGGCACCGGGGAGCTGTTTTTT,CASRQGKGTGELFF,TRBD1,TRBV2,NA,TRBJ2-2
TGTGCCAGCAGCTTGGCCTACCTCCGTGGTCAGCCCCAGCATTTT,CASSLAYLRGQPQHF,NA,TRBV7-2,once,TRBJ1-5
TGTGCCAGCAGCTTCACCAGGGGCACAGATACGCAGTATTTT,CASSFTRGTDTQYF,NA,TRBV11-2,NA,TRBJ2-3
TGTGCCAGCAGCCCCATTCCCCGGACCCAGTACTTC,CASSPIPRTQYF,NA,TRBV7-9,NA,TRBJ2-5